The text below deals with one T cell receptor (beta chain). TCRdb's table, derived via immunoSEQ multiplex PCR, lists solely in-frame clones and lacks some. The data show about 150,000 clones, with 94% seen just once and approximately 6% held by the top ten. This specimen comes from a study of control samples from healthy donors and cancer patients. The CDR3 covers 12 residues. V was pared by 7 bases and J by 7 bases, with 13 bases between. The germline gives CDR1 MDHEN, CDR2 SYDVKM. Sample: blood. This clonotype was obtained from a man in his forties in good health. The chain has TRBV28 and TRBJ1-2; D unclear. CDR3 sequence reads: CASTNYRAGYTF. The CDR3 DNA sequence: TGTGCCAGCACCAATTATAGGGCTGGCTACACCTTC.